This passage covers 26 T cell receptor beta chains from one sample sequenced in a study of blood T cell repertoires in COVID-19 (dated by TCRdb to 2020 to 2021). Library preparation was by the immunoSEQ multiplex PCR assay. Sourced from immuneACCESS, this table was stored by TCRdb with only in-frame sequences that have V and J called. A share of the clones is absent; for the studies checked, an unresolved V gene accounts for under half, and the remainder has no known explanation. The sample table contains some 60,000 clones; only one count was recorded for about 87% of them. The ten most abundant clones make up roughly 1% of the sample. The sequenced sample was peripheral blood. The receptors were sampled from a man in his 70s with acute or convalescent COVID-19.

The rearrangement joins TRBV5-6 to TRBJ1-4, with TRBD1 matching over 10 bases. V was clipped by 2 bases and J by 8 bases; unmatched bases: 9. Germline V lookup: CDR1 SGHDT, CDR2 YYEEEE. The CDR3 is made up of 16 amino acids. In DNA form, the CDR3 reads TGTGCCAGCAGCTTTACCGGGACAGGGGTAAGAGAAAAACTGTTTTTT. Translated, it gives CASSFTGTGVREKLFF.

This clone has a single count. The chain joins TRBV2 to TRBJ2-1, with D uncertain. There are 15 residues in the CDR3. Trimming removed 1 base from V and 4 bases from J, with 11 bases in between. CDR1 and CDR2 (germline): SNHLY, FYNNEI. CDR3 residues: CASSEGTLRYNEQFF. The CDR3 DNA sequence: TGTGCCAGCAGTGAAGGCACGCTCCGGTACAATGAGCAGTTCTTC.

As for this clone: Other DNA sequences in this specimen translate into the identical CDR3. This rearrangement joins TRBV6-1 to TRBJ2-7; possible D gene TRBD2, 7 bases. Germline V CDR1 and CDR2: MNHNS, SASEGT. The CDR3 spans 14 residues. The V gene lost 0 bases and the J gene lost 2 bases, with 8 bases spanning the gap. The CDR3 is CASSEAGGPYEQYF. The DNA for the CDR3 is TGTGCCAGCAGTGAAGCGGGGGGGCCCTACGAGCAGTACTTC.

The chain couples TRBV5-1 to TRBJ2-1; 8 nucleotides line up with TRBD1. V gave up 4 bases and J gave up 2 bases; unmatched junction bases: 5. Germline CDR1 reads SGHRS; CDR2 reads YFSETQ. This CDR3 comprises 15 residues. CDR3 DNA: TGCGCCAGCAGCCCGACAGGGGCGACCTACAATGAGCAGTTCTTC. This codes for CASSPTGATYNEQFF.

This clone appeared once. This rearrangement joins TRBV3-1 (or the pseudogene TRBV3-2) to TRBJ1-1; a weak D match, TRBD1 (5 bases). CDR3 size: 15 residues. V lost 0 bases to trimming and J lost 2 bases, with 10 bases between them. Germline V gene lookup returns CDR1 LGHDT and CDR2 YNNKEL (reference sequence). The CDR3 DNA reads TGTGCCAGCAGCCAAGATTGGGGCAGTAACACTGAAGCTTTCTTT. It translates to CASSQDWGSNTEAFF.

The genes are TRBV29-1 and TRBJ1-1; D is ambiguous. CDR3 length: 13 residues. With 7 bases removed from V and 1 base from J, the gap between germline ends came to 13 bases. The V gene's germline CDR1 is SQVTM and CDR2 ANQGSEA. This CDR3 reads CSAQLGRNTEAFF. Here the CDR3 DNA reads TGCAGCGCTCAACTTGGGAGGAACACTGAAGCTTTCTTT.

The J gene is TRBJ2-1, the V gene TRBV6-1; D not resolved. The CDR3 sequence is 18 residues long. Trimming removed 2 bases at V and 2 bases at J, with 19 bases between. Germline CDR1 MNHNS, CDR2 SASEGT. CDR3 sequence (DNA): TGTGCCAGCAGTGAACCGACTTATCGGGTCGGAACCTACAATGAGCAGTTCTTC. Translating it yields CASSEPTYRVGTYNEQFF.

The chain links TRBV9 to TRBJ1-2; D uncertain. The CDR3 has 13 amino acids. Germline V lookup: CDR1 SGDLS, CDR2 YYNGEE. Trimming took off 3 bases at V and 2 bases at J, with 8 bases between the two ends. CDR3 DNA sequence: TGTGCCAGCAGCGCCACTTTCAACTATGGCTACACCTTC. Translating it yields CASSATFNYGYTF.

The chain has TRBV18 and TRBJ2-1; possible D gene TRBD1, 5 bases. V lost 8 bases and J lost 1, with 15 bases in between. This CDR3 has 15 residues. The germline CDR1 and CDR2 sequences are KGHSH and LQKENI. As DNA, the CDR3 is TGTGCCAGCGCCCAGAGCAGGGAATCCTACAATGAGCAGTTCTTC. As protein: CASAQSRESYNEQFF. Complete variable domain (other parts from reference TRBV18 and TRBJ2-1): NAGVMQNPRHLVRRRGQEARLRCSPMKGHSHVYWYRQLPEEGLKFMVYLQKENIIDESGMPKERFSAEFPKEGPSILRIQQVVRGDSAAYFCASAQSRESYNEQFFGPGTRLTVL.

This clone was seen once. This chain connects TRBV27 to TRBJ2-1; TRBD2 matches at 8 bases. The CDR3 sequence is 15 residues long. V gave up 5 bases and J gave up 0 bases; unmatched junction bases: 3. Germline V gives CDR1 MNHEY, CDR2 SMNVEV (reference sequence). The CDR3 DNA follows: TGTGCCAGCAGTCCAAGCGGGGGCTCCTACAATGAGCAGTTCTTC. As protein: CASSPSGGSYNEQFF.

This chain's CDR3 is CASRSPGQGNYEQYF. CDR3 nucleotides: TGTGCCAGCAGGTCCCCGGGACAGGGGAACTACGAGCAGTACTTC. The chain recombines TRBV6-5 with TRBJ2-7; TRBD1 aligns across 10 bases. Per the germline V gene, CDR1 is MNHEY and CDR2 is SVGAGI. Trimming cost V 6 bases and J 3 bases; bases outside gene matches: 8. The CDR3 is 15 residues long.

CDR3 loop: CASSHRAGGNQPQHF. CDR3 sequence (DNA): TGCGCCAGCAGCCATCGGGCAGGGGGCAATCAGCCCCAGCATTTT. The chain links TRBV4-1 to TRBJ1-5; maybe TRBD1 (6 bases). The CDR3 sequence is 15 residues long. The germline V gene encodes CDR1 MGHRA and CDR2 YSYEKL. V was trimmed by 3 bases and J by 2 bases, leaving 11 bases between them.

The chain employs TRBV2 and TRBJ2-3; 13 nucleotides align to TRBD2. CDR1 is SNHLY and CDR2 is FYNNEI in the germline V gene. V trimming: 6 bases; J trimming: 3 bases; junction bases outside the gene matches: 3. The CDR3 spans 15 residues. CDR3 in DNA: TGTGCCAGCAGCTTACTAGCGGGAGGGACAGATACGCAGTATTTT. Translating it yields CASSLLAGGTDTQYF.

The rearrangement links TRBV11-2 to TRBJ2-1; 14 bases line up with TRBD2. The CDR3 length is 17 residues. The V gene end was trimmed by 3 bases and the J gene end by 1 base; junction bases not matched to a gene: 2. The germline gives CDR1 SGHAT, CDR2 FQNNGV. CDR3 DNA sequence: TGTGCCAGCAGCTTGACTAGCGGGGGGGCATCCTACAATGAGCAGTTCTTC. It is translated as CASSLTSGGASYNEQFF. Full variable domain (remainder filled in from reference TRBV11-2 and TRBJ2-1): EAGVAQSPRYKIIEKRQSVAFWCNPISGHATLYWYQQILGQGPKLLIQFQNNGVVDDSQLPKDRFSAERLKGVDSTLKIQPAKLEDSAVYLCASSLTSGGASYNEQFFGPGTRLTVL.

This clone was seen once. V is TRBV5-6 and J is TRBJ1-5; no reliable D call. The CDR3 runs 15 residues. The V gene's germline CDR1 is SGHDT and CDR2 YYEEEE. Trimming pared 0 bases from V and 4 bases from J, leaving 11 bases between. CDR3 bases: TGTGCCAGCAGCTTGGGAAGAGTTCTTAATCAGCCCCAGCATTTT. It codes for CASSLGRVLNQPQHF.

The V gene is TRBV3-1 (or the pseudogene TRBV3-2), the J gene TRBJ2-7; 9 bases are shared with TRBD2. The CDR3 is 14 amino acids. CDR1 is LGHDT and CDR2 is YNNKEL in the germline V gene (reference sequence). J was trimmed by 2 bases and V by 4 bases; bases with no gene match: 3. The CDR3 bases are TGTGCCAGCAGCCCTCAGCGGGGGGCCTACGAGCAGTACTTC. Its protein is CASSPQRGAYEQYF.

The chain links TRBV10-3 to TRBJ1-1; D perhaps matches TRBD1 (6 bases). Looked up from germline, CDR1 is ENHRY and CDR2 is SYGVKD. The length of the CDR3 is 15 residues. V lost 10 bases and J lost 1, with 19 bases in between. In nucleotides, the CDR3 is TGTGCCACCACACTTGCAGGGGCCGGGAACACTGAAGCTTTCTTT. As protein: CATTLAGAGNTEAFF.

The V gene is TRBV28, the J gene TRBJ2-7; 8 bases are a match to TRBD2. Trimming removed 2 bases from V and 4 bases from J; junction bases left unmatched: 4. The CDR3 runs to 14 residues. Germline CDR1 and CDR2: MDHEN and SYDVKM. CDR3 protein: CASSLTGGRYEQYF. CDR3 DNA sequence: TGTGCCAGCAGTTTAACGGGAGGGAGGTACGAGCAGTACTTC.

This chain uses TRBV27 with TRBJ2-7; 10 nucleotides match TRBD1. CDR1 is MNHEY and CDR2 is SMNVEV in the germline V gene (reference sequence). With 3 bases clipped from V and 5 bases from J, the junction kept 7 bases outside the gene matches. The CDR3 runs 15 residues. This chain's CDR3 is CASSFWTGGRNEQYF. The CDR3 nucleotides read TGTGCCAGCAGTTTCTGGACAGGGGGTAGGAACGAGCAGTACTTC.

J is TRBJ1-1 and V is TRBV6-5; possible D gene TRBD1, 6 bases. From germline, CDR1 is MNHEY and CDR2 SVGAGI. This CDR3 spans 13 amino acids. The V gene lost 6 bases and the J gene lost 8 bases, with 16 bases spanning the gap. CDR3 loop: CASRADTGSEAFF. CDR3 bases: TGTGCCAGCAGAGCAGACACAGGGTCGGAAGCTTTCTTT.

The chain combines TRBV7-8 with TRBJ2-7; D might be TRBD2 (5 bases). The CDR3 totals 14 residues. Germline CDR1 and CDR2: SGHVS and FQNEAQ. V was trimmed by 7 bases and J by 2 bases, leaving 15 bases between them. This chain's CDR3 is CASNPRGQPYEQYF. The CDR3 nucleotides are TGTGCCAGCAACCCCCGAGGGCAGCCCTACGAGCAGTACTTC. The full variable domain, rest sourced from reference TRBV7-8 and TRBJ2-7, is GAGVSQSPRYKVAKRGQDVALRCDPISGHVSLFWYQQALGQGPEFLTYFQNEAQLDKSGLPSDRFFAERPEGSVSTLKIQRTQQEDSAVYLCASNPRGQPYEQYFGPGTRLTVT.

The chain uses TRBV28 and TRBJ2-7, with 8 bases identical to TRBD1. V dropped 5 bases and J dropped 3; count of bases not matched to a gene: 21. From germline, CDR1 is MDHEN and CDR2 SYDVKM. This CDR3 region has 19 residues. The CDR3 DNA sequence: TGTGCCAGCAGTCCCCCTGACAGGGGTCGGTATAATATGGTCTACGAGCAGTACTTC. Translated, it gives CASSPPDRGRYNMVYEQYF.

The chain carries TRBV7-9 and TRBJ1-1; no firm D call. Looked up from germline, CDR1 is SEHNR and CDR2 is FQNEAQ (reference sequence). The CDR3 spans 12 residues. Between the trimmed V and J ends, which lost 2 bases and 5 bases, there was a span of 6 bases. In DNA form, the CDR3 reads TGTGCCAGCAGCTTAATCCGGACTGAAGCTTTCTTT. Protein product: CASSLIRTEAFF.

J is TRBJ1-3 and V is TRBV2, with D possibly being TRBD1 (5 bases). CDR1 is SNHLY and CDR2 is FYNNEI in the germline V gene. V was shortened by 2 bases and J by 3 bases, with 14 bases between the two germline ends. There are 16 residues in the CDR3. CDR3 amino acids: CASSELGQGIGNTIYF. The CDR3 DNA sequence: TGTGCCAGCAGTGAACTAGGGCAGGGAATTGGAAACACCATATATTTT.

This sequence joins TRBV19 and TRBJ2-7, with D perhaps matching TRBD2 (5 bases). The CDR3 consists of 14 residues. Trimming shortened V by 3 bases and J by 2 bases, and 11 bases separated the two germline ends. Germline CDR1 and CDR2: LNHDA and SQIVND (reference sequence). The CDR3 region is CASSMWGSAYEQYF. CDR3 nucleotides: TGTGCCAGTAGTATGTGGGGTAGCGCCTACGAGCAGTACTTC.

The rearrangement uses TRBV6-5 and TRBJ2-2, with D hard to call. This CDR3 contains 15 residues. V lost 6 bases and J 4 bases, leaving 15 bases between the germline ends. Germline lookup yields CDR1 MNHEY and CDR2 SVGAGI. The CDR3 DNA reads TGTGCCAGCAGGGCAGGCTCGAGATTCACCGGGGAGCTGTTTTTT. Its protein is CASRAGSRFTGELFF.